This T cell receptor (beta chain) derives from a study of neurological immune-mediated disorders. Many counts were recorded for this clonotype. J lost 2 bases, V lost 2 bases, and 4 bases had no gene match. The germline gives CDR1 SGHRS, CDR2 YFSETQ. The CDR3 is 16 residues long. TCRdb processed the 5' RACE reads anew with MiXCR; each CDR3 protein has one entry. Of more than 50,000 distinct CDR3 sequences in the sample, less than 4% are singletons; the top ten hold 1% to 1.5%. This clonotype was obtained from a man aged 25-40 years with multiple sclerosis. Sequenced: PBMCs. The chain has TRBV5-1 and TRBJ2-3; 11 bases are a match to TRBD2. CDR3 bases: TGCGCCAGCAGCTTTCGACTAGCGGGGACCACAGATACGCAGTATTTT. This translates into CASSFRLAGTTDTQYF.